Each of the 8 T cell receptor beta chains below was sequenced from the same sample in a study of beta chain features in type 1 diabetes. Study-level points and caveats: Among all four CD4+ subsets, Type 1 diabetes patients had TCRB CDR3s that were moderately but significantly shorter.

Their antigen targets remain unknown. Isolated RNA was reverse transcribed in full, so expressed TCRB transcripts were sequenced. The data were produced by immunoSEQ multiplex PCR, yet TCRdb's version contains in-frame clones alone and is incomplete. The sample includes 300,000 or so clones, roughly an eighth of them seen just once. Sequenced: naive CD4+ T cells from blood. Source of these receptors: a man aged 25 to 40 with type 1 diabetes.

This clone was seen a handful of times. The V call is TRBV4-3, the J call TRBJ2-1, with TRBD2 matching over 7 bases. Germline CDR1 LGHNA, CDR2 YSLEER. V was clipped by 2 bases and J by 6 bases; unmatched bases: 4. The CDR3 covers 14 residues. The CDR3 DNA is TGCGCCAGCAGCCAACCGGGAGGACGCAATGAGCAGTTCTTC. Translated: CASSQPGGRNEQFF.

This clone was counted only a few times. The V gene is TRBV18, the J gene TRBJ2-7; TRBD1 matches 11 bases. CDR1 is KGHSH and CDR2 is LQKENI in the germline V gene. This CDR3 comprises 14 residues. The junction had 5 bases not matched to a gene; V was cut back by 4 bases and J by 6 bases. The CDR3 region is CASSLPGTGGEQYF. CDR3 DNA sequence: TGTGCCAGCTCACTGCCCGGGACAGGGGGCGAGCAGTACTTC.

The table lists this clone with a few counts. The chain recombines TRBV5-1 with TRBJ2-3; a weak D match, TRBD1 (5 bases). V was clipped by 4 bases and J by 0 bases, with 9 bases between them. Germline CDR1 reads SGHRS; CDR2 reads YFSETQ. The CDR3 has 14 amino acids. CDR3 DNA: TGCGCCAGCAGCCAAGACAGTAGCACAGATACGCAGTATTTT. Amino acids: CASSQDSSTDTQYF.

This clone was seen a handful of times. The chain recombines TRBV2 with TRBJ2-7, with 16 bases aligning to TRBD2. The CDR3 has 14 amino acids. V lost 6 bases, J lost 5 bases, and 1 base stayed unmatched. The germline gives CDR1 SNHLY, CDR2 FYNNEI. As DNA, the CDR3 is TGTGCCAGCAGGGGGACTAGCGGGAGGGACGAGCAGTACTTC. Translating gives CASRGTSGRDEQYF.

The chain uses TRBV7-9 and TRBJ1-2; 8 bases agree with TRBD1. With V trimmed by 5 bases and J by 4 bases, 6 bases remained unmatched. Germline V gene sequence: CDR1 SEHNR, CDR2 FQNEAQ (reference sequence). The length of the CDR3 is 14 residues. The CDR3 protein is CASSGGQVSYGYTF. CDR3 coding DNA: TGTGCCAGCAGCGGGGGACAGGTCTCCTATGGCTACACCTTC.

The J gene is TRBJ2-5, the V gene TRBV29-1, with TRBD1 as a possible D gene (6 bases). CDR1 is SQVTM, CDR2 ANQGSEA, per germline. Trimming stripped 5 bases from V and 5 bases from J, with 15 bases between. The CDR3 covers 13 residues. The CDR3 sequence: CSVRAGAGETQYF. CDR3 DNA sequence: TGCAGCGTTAGGGCAGGGGCAGGTGAGACCCAGTACTTC. The full variable domain, its missing parts supplied by reference TRBV29-1 and TRBJ2-5, is SAVISQKPSRDICQRGTSLTIQCQVDSQVTMMFWYRQQPGQSLTLIATANQGSEATYESGFVIDKFPISRPNLTFSTLTVSNMSPEDSSIYLCSVRAGAGETQYFGPGTRLLVL.

V and J are TRBV19 and TRBJ2-7; 10 bases map to TRBD2. V dropped 5 bases and J dropped 2; count of bases not matched to a gene: 0. CDR1 LNHDA and CDR2 SQIVND come from the germline V gene (reference sequence). CDR3 length: 13 amino acids. CDR3 in DNA: TGTGCCAGTAGTCTAGCGGGAGCCTACGAGCAGTACTTC. Protein product: CASSLAGAYEQYF.

In this sample, this clone turned up a few times. The chain is built from TRBV7-2 and TRBJ2-7; 7 bases are shared with TRBD2. The germline gives CDR1 SGHTA, CDR2 FQGNSA. V lost 3 bases and J lost 3; bases outside the gene matches: 8. The length of the CDR3 is 15 residues. The DNA for the CDR3 is TGTGCCAGCAGCTTGGTCCGGGAGGCAAGCTACGAGCAGTACTTC. Encoded protein: CASSLVREASYEQYF.